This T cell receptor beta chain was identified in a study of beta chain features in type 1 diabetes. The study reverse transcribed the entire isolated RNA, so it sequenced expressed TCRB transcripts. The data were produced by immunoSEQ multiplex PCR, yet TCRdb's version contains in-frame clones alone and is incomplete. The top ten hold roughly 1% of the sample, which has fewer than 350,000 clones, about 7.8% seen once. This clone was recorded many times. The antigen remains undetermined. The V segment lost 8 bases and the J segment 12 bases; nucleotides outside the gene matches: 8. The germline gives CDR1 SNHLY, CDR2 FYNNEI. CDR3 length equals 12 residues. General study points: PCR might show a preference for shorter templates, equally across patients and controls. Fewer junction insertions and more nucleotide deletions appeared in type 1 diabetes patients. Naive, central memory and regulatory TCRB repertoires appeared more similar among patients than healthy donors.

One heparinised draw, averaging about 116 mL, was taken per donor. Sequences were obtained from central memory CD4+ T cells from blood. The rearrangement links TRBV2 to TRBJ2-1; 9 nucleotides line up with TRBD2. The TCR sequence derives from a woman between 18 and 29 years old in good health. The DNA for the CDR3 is TGTGCCAGCGCGGAACTAGCGGGTCGGCAGTTCTTC. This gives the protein CASAELAGRQFF.